This entry lists 32 T cell receptor beta chains sequenced from one sample in a study of OX40 agonist ivuxolimab in advanced cancers. Clones were read by immunoSEQ multiplex PCR, and TCRdb kept only the in-frame ones, dropping some. The sample comprises some 19,000 clones, roughly nine tenths of which are singletons, and 40% to 55% rests with the top ten. This specimen consisted of CD4+ or CD8+ T cells sorted from blood, obtained in a trial of the OX40 agonist ivuxolimab. Receptors originate from an adult with an advanced solid tumor such as melanoma, head and neck, liver or kidney cancer.

The rearrangement links TRBV9 to TRBJ2-7; 11 positions agree with TRBD2. Per germline, CDR1 SGDLS and CDR2 YYNGEE. V shed 3 bases and J 1 base; nucleotides not matched to a gene: 9. This CDR3 has 17 residues. This CDR3 is CASSGGGGTSGSYEQYF. Here the CDR3 DNA reads TGTGCCAGCAGCGGCGGGGGAGGGACTAGCGGTTCCTACGAGCAGTACTTC. Based on the CDR3 plus reference TRBV9 and TRBJ2-7, the full variable domain is DSGVTQTPKHLITATGQRVTLRCSPRSGDLSVYWYQQSLDQGLQFLIQYYNGEERAKGNILERFSAQQFPDLHSELNLSSLELGDSALYFCASSGGGGTSGSYEQYFGPGTRLTVT.

The CDR3 loop is CASSLISGIYNEQFF. CDR3 nucleotides: TGTGCCAGCAGCTTAATCTCAGGGATCTACAATGAGCAGTTCTTC. The rearrangement uses TRBV7-9 and TRBJ2-1; D might be TRBD1 (5 bases). This CDR3 comprises 15 residues. Trimming stripped 2 bases from V and 3 bases from J, with 11 bases between. Looked up from germline, CDR1 is SEHNR and CDR2 is FQNEAQ (reference sequence).

The chain couples TRBV2 to TRBJ2-1; 8 bases match TRBD2. V lost 6 bases to trimming and J lost 7 bases; unmatched junction nucleotides: 11. Germline CDR1 and CDR2: SNHLY and FYNNEI. The CDR3 loop spans 15 amino acids. CDR3 loop: CASRPTSGPPNEQFF. CDR3 nucleotides: TGTGCCAGCAGACCCACTAGCGGCCCACCGAATGAGCAGTTCTTC. Combining the CDR3 with reference TRBV2 and TRBJ2-1 gives the whole variable domain EPEVTQTPSHQVTQMGQEVILRCVPISNHLYFYWYRQILGQKVEFLVSFYNNEISEKSEIFDDQFSVERPDGSNFTLKIRSTKLEDSAMYFCASRPTSGPPNEQFFGPGTRLTVL.

The J gene is TRBJ2-7, the V gene TRBV25-1; 7 nucleotides match TRBD2. Germline values: CDR1 MGHDK, CDR2 SYGVNS. CDR3 length: 16 amino acids. V lost 4 bases to trimming and J lost 4 bases; unmatched junction nucleotides: 13. The CDR3 sequence: CASSAWIAGKIYEQYF. CDR3 DNA: TGTGCCAGCAGTGCATGGATAGCGGGTAAAATTTACGAGCAGTACTTC.

The chain joins TRBV28 to TRBJ2-5, with D maybe TRBD1 (5 bases). V lost 5 bases and J lost 5, with 12 bases in between. The CDR3 is 13 residues long. Germline V gene sequence: CDR1 MDHEN, CDR2 SYDVKM. For the CDR3, the DNA is TGTGCCAGCAGTCGAAGGGGATGGGAGACCCAGTACTTC. Protein: CASSRRGWETQYF.

The chain carries TRBV5-5 and TRBJ1-1, with 9 positions matching TRBD1. The V segment lost 0 bases and the J segment 7 bases; nucleotides outside the gene matches: 4. Per the germline V gene, CDR1 is SGHKS and CDR2 is YYEKEE (reference sequence). The CDR3 loop spans 14 amino acids. The DNA of the CDR3 is TGTGCCAGCAGCTTGGGACAGGGGGAGATTGAAGCTTTCTTT. Amino acids: CASSLGQGEIEAFF.

This chain connects TRBV5-4 to TRBJ2-5; TRBD2 agrees at 12 bases. From germline, CDR1 is SGHNT and CDR2 YYREEE (reference sequence). V lost 4 bases to trimming and J lost 0 bases; unmatched junction nucleotides: 4. This CDR3 spans 16 amino acids. In DNA form, the CDR3 reads TGTGCCAGCAGCATAAGGACTAGCGGGAACCAAGAGACCCAGTACTTC. It yields the protein CASSIRTSGNQETQYF.

The V and J genes are TRBV10-1 and TRBJ2-7, with 7 bases lining up with TRBD1. Germline-derived CDR1 and CDR2 are WNHNN and SYGVQD (reference sequence). V lost 3 bases to trimming and J lost 0 bases; unmatched junction nucleotides: 5. This CDR3 comprises 15 residues. The CDR3 loop is CASSDRDSYSYEQYF. For the CDR3, the DNA is TGCGCCAGCAGTGACCGGGACAGCTACTCCTACGAGCAGTACTTC.

This clone was seen just once. This chain joins TRBV9 and TRBJ2-7, with 8 bases identical to TRBD2. The germline gives CDR1 SGDLS, CDR2 YYNGEE. The CDR3 is 15 amino acids. The junction had 4 bases not matched to a gene; V was cut back by 0 bases and J by 2 bases. The CDR3 loop reads CASSVEREGPYEQYF. The CDR3, as DNA: TGTGCCAGCAGCGTAGAACGGGAGGGCCCCTACGAGCAGTACTTC.

The chain combines TRBV11-2 with TRBJ2-5; TRBD1 matches 9 bases. The CDR3 contains 16 residues. Germline values: CDR1 SGHAT, CDR2 FQNNGV. V shed 0 bases and J 6 bases; nucleotides not matched to a gene: 8. The CDR3 loop reads CASSLDGTGYLKTQYF. The CDR3 DNA is TGTGCCAGCAGCTTAGATGGGACAGGGTATTTAAAGACCCAGTACTTC.

This clone came up once. This CDR3 reads CASSQGVPGVTNEKLFF. DNA for the CDR3: TGTGCCAGCAGCCAAGGAGTACCAGGGGTAACTAATGAAAAACTGTTTTTT. This chain joins TRBV14 and TRBJ1-4, with a possible D match to TRBD1 (6 bases). CDR3 length: 17 amino acids. CDR1 is SGHDN, CDR2 FVKESK, per germline. Trimming took 1 base from V and 1 from J, leaving 13 bases between them.

Only one count was recorded for this clone. The chain uses TRBV27 and TRBJ2-7; 8 positions match TRBD1. There are 18 residues in the CDR3. The germline V gene has CDR1 MNHEY and CDR2 SMNVEV (reference sequence). Trimming at V came to 1 base and at J to 0 bases, leaving 11 bases not matched to a gene. The CDR3 region has the DNA TGTGCCAGCAGTTTATTGAGCCTGCGGACAGGGAGCTCCTACGAGCAGTACTTC. Residues: CASSLLSLRTGSSYEQYF.

The chain links TRBV9 to TRBJ1-1; D gene ambiguous. V was pared by 0 bases and J by 0 bases, with 6 bases between. Germline V gives CDR1 SGDLS, CDR2 YYNGEE. The CDR3 spans 14 residues. In DNA form, the CDR3 reads TGTGCCAGCAGCGTAGCCGGCATGAACACTGAAGCTTTCTTT. This translates into CASSVAGMNTEAFF.

This clone was observed once. The chain uses TRBV4-1 and TRBJ1-2, with no clear D. CDR1 and CDR2 from the germline V gene are MGHRA and YSYEKL. CDR3 length: 13 residues. V was pared by 1 base and J by 4 bases, with 7 bases between. The CDR3 nucleotides read TGCGCCAGCAGCCAAGTAGGATTCTATGGCTACACCTTC. The encoded protein is CASSQVGFYGYTF.

This sequence joins TRBV2 and TRBJ1-3, with TRBD1 as a possible D gene (6 bases). Germline V gene data show CDR1 as SNHLY and CDR2 as FYNNEI. CDR3 length equals 14 residues. V lost 6 bases to trimming and J lost 0 bases, with 9 bases between them. CDR3 sequence (DNA): TGTGCCAGCAGCGACAGGCCCTCTGGAAACACCATATATTTT. Amino acid sequence: CASSDRPSGNTIYF.

This sequence joins TRBV12-1 and TRBJ2-6; the D segment call TRBD1 is taken from the table without a DNA check. TRBV12-1 is shown as a pseudogene. The CDR3 sequence is 15 residues long. CDR3 coding DNA: TGTGCCAGCAGCGTAGGACAAAGTCGGGCCAACGTCCTGACTTTC. Encoded protein: CASSVGQSRANVLTF.

The V call is TRBV7-8, the J call TRBJ2-2; D is unresolved. CDR1 is SGHVS, CDR2 FQNEAQ, per germline. Trimming removed 1 base at V and 0 bases at J, with 3 bases between. The CDR3 consists of 14 residues. CDR3 in DNA: TGTGCCAGCAGCTTAGACGCGAACACCGGGGAGCTGTTTTTT. Encoded protein: CASSLDANTGELFF.

The V and J genes are TRBV11-3 and TRBJ2-1; D is uncertain. V gave up 2 bases and J gave up 8 bases, with 13 bases separating them. CDR1 SGHNT and CDR2 YENEEA come from the germline V gene. The CDR3 is 14 amino acids. Here the CDR3 reads CASSLQAKWYEQFF. Written as DNA, the CDR3 is TGTGCCAGCAGCTTACAGGCGAAGTGGTATGAGCAGTTCTTC.

V and J are TRBV5-4 and TRBJ2-7; tentatively, D is TRBD2 (6 bases). CDR1 is SGHNT, CDR2 YYREEE, per germline (reference sequence). CDR3 size: 14 residues. V shed 4 bases and J shed 0 bases, with 11 bases lying between them. The CDR3 DNA is TGTGCCAGCAGCCCCGGGACTTACTCCTACGAGCAGTACTTC. It translates to CASSPGTYSYEQYF. Supplemented by reference TRBV5-4 and TRBJ2-7, the full variable domain reads ETGVTQSPTHLIKTRGQQVTLRCSSQSGHNTVSWYQQALGQGPQFIFQYYREEENGRGNFPPRFSGLQFPNYSSELNVNALELDDSALYLCASSPGTYSYEQYFGPGTRLTVT.

This chain connects TRBV9 to TRBJ2-7; D remains unclear. Germline V gene lookup returns CDR1 SGDLS and CDR2 YYNGEE. Trimming stripped 2 bases from V and 7 bases from J, with 10 bases between. The CDR3 is made up of 12 amino acids. The CDR3 loop reads CASSVKEGEQYF. The CDR3 DNA sequence: TGTGCCAGCAGCGTGAAGGAAGGGGAGCAGTACTTC.

There are a few counts of this clone. The rearrangement joins TRBV2 to TRBJ1-5; tentative D call: TRBD1 (5 bases). Germline V gene sequence: CDR1 SNHLY, CDR2 FYNNEI. Deletions cut 7 bases from V and 4 bases from J, with 8 bases between. The CDR3 has 12 amino acids. This chain's CDR3 is CASKGRNQPQHF. CDR3 bases: TGTGCCAGCAAGGGACGGAATCAGCCCCAGCATTTT.

The chain is built from TRBV7-2 and TRBJ2-7; D call uncertain. The V gene lost 1 base and the J gene lost 1 base, with 8 bases spanning the gap. Per the germline V gene, CDR1 is SGHTA and CDR2 is FQGNSA. This CDR3 is 14 amino acids long. CDR3 protein: CASSLVGASYEQYF. In DNA, the CDR3 is TGTGCCAGCAGCTTAGTAGGCGCTTCCTACGAGCAGTACTTC. Full variable domain (missing parts from reference TRBV7-2 and TRBJ2-7): GAGVSQSPSNKVTEKGKDVELRCDPISGHTALYWYRQSLGQGLEFLIYFQGNSAPDKSGLPSDRFSAERTGGSVSTLTIQRTQQEDSAVYLCASSLVGASYEQYFGPGTRLTVT.

CDR3 coding DNA: TGTGCCAGCTCCGGGACTAGCGGGATCTACGAGCAGTACTTC. Protein product: CASSGTSGIYEQYF. V and J are TRBV28 and TRBJ2-7, with 13 bases that match TRBD2. CDR1 and CDR2 from the germline V gene are MDHEN and SYDVKM. The CDR3 contains 14 residues. V dropped 8 bases and J dropped 3; count of bases not matched to a gene: 4. The complete variable domain, with remaining parts taken from reference TRBV28 and TRBJ2-7, reads DVKVTQSSRYLVKRTGEKVFLECVQDMDHENMFWYRQDPGLGLRLIYFSYDVKMKEKGDIPEGYSVSREKKERFSLILESASTNQTSMYLCASSGTSGIYEQYFGPGTRLTVT.

As DNA, the CDR3 is TGCGCCAGCAGCCAAGCCGGGACAGGCTACGAGCAGTACTTC. It yields the protein CASSQAGTGYEQYF. V usage is TRBV4-3 and J usage is TRBJ2-7; 8 nucleotides align to TRBD1. There are 14 residues in the CDR3. Germline assignment: CDR1 LGHNA and CDR2 YSLEER. V gave up 1 base and J gave up 3 bases; unmatched junction bases: 2.

The V and J genes are TRBV20-1 and TRBJ1-4, with unresolved D. CDR1 is DFQATT, CDR2 SNEGSKA, per germline (reference sequence). This CDR3 is 10 amino acids long. V gave up 4 bases and J gave up 8 bases, with 5 bases separating them. This CDR3 is CSAIREKLFF. CDR3 sequence (DNA): TGCAGTGCTATTAGGGAAAAACTGTTTTTT.

The chain joins TRBV7-6 to TRBJ2-7; maybe TRBD1 (5 bases). Germline V gene lookup returns CDR1 SGHVS and CDR2 FNYEAQ. The length of the CDR3 is 14 residues. V lost 5 bases and J lost 1, with 12 bases in between. The CDR3 DNA reads as TGTGCCAGCAGCCCACCGGACAAATCCTACGAGCAGTACTTC. Protein sequence: CASSPPDKSYEQYF.

This clone was picked up a small number of times. The gene calls are TRBV4-1 and TRBJ1-2; D gene ambiguous. The ends were cut back, 0 bases at V and 6 bases at J, with 17 bases in the middle. Germline CDR1 reads MGHRA; CDR2 reads YSYEKL. CDR3 length equals 16 residues. The CDR3 nucleotides read TGCGCCAGCAGCCAAGATCTTCAGATCCCGAGGAATGGCTACACCTTC. This translates into CASSQDLQIPRNGYTF.

This clone was counted between two and nine times. The rearrangement links TRBV2 to TRBJ1-1; D possibly corresponds to TRBD1 (6 bases). The CDR3 length is 13 residues. The germline V gene encodes CDR1 SNHLY and CDR2 FYNNEI. The ends were cut back, 8 bases at V and 11 bases at J, with 21 bases in the middle. The CDR3 spells CASPISETGEAFF. In DNA, the CDR3 is TGTGCCAGCCCCATCTCCGAGACAGGCGAGGCTTTCTTT.

Details on this clone: At one boundary the junction diverges from the germline segment, which might be a read error. The chain carries TRBV19 and TRBJ2-7; 8 bases match TRBD1. Germline V CDR1 and CDR2: LNHDA, SQIVND (reference sequence). The CDR3 is made up of 14 amino acids. Here the CDR3 DNA reads TGTGCCAGTAGTTCGGTCCAGGGGGCTTACGAGCGGTACTTC. It encodes CASSSVQGAYERYF.

This clone was detected a few times. Here the CDR3 reads CASSLASGHEQFF. The CDR3 region has the DNA TGTGCCAGCAGCTTAGCTAGCGGGCATGAGCAGTTCTTC. The rearrangement joins TRBV7-2 to TRBJ2-1; 7 bases align to TRBD2. With 0 bases clipped from V and 8 bases from J, the junction kept 1 base outside the gene matches. This CDR3 spans 13 amino acids. The germline gives CDR1 SGHTA, CDR2 FQGNSA.

The gene calls are TRBV27 and TRBJ1-5; D may be TRBD1 (6 bases). Trimming removed 5 bases at V and 7 bases at J, with 12 bases between. The CDR3 is 13 amino acids. Per the germline V gene, CDR1 is MNHEY and CDR2 is SMNVEV (reference sequence). CDR3 nucleotides: TGTGCCAGCAGTGTTACAGGGAGCCAGCCCCAGCATTTT. This sequence encodes CASSVTGSQPQHF.

The rearrangement links TRBV15 to TRBJ2-1, with TRBD1 identical over 8 bases. Germline loops: CDR1 LNHNV, CDR2 YYDKDF (reference sequence). The ends lost 3 bases at V and 9 bases at J; junction bases unmatched: 7. The CDR3 is made up of 14 amino acids. The CDR3 coding sequence is TGTGCCACCAGCAGTCGACAGGGGAGCAGTGAGCAGTTCTTC. It is translated as CATSSRQGSSEQFF.